This TCR beta chain stems from a study of sequential checkpoint blockade in melanoma. This CDR3 is 12 amino acids long. CDR1 is MDHEN, CDR2 SYDVKM, per germline. Trimming left V 6 bases short and J 7 bases short, with 13 bases between. The treatment is: randomized to nivolumab then ipilimumab (arm A) or the reverse (arm B). DNA-damaging chemotherapy had not been given to any patient beforehand. Libraries were prepared by immunoSEQ multiplex PCR; TCRdb keeps only in-frame clonotypes and omits some of them. The data hold about 4,800 clones, with approximately 72% observed a single time. The TCR comes from a human donor with melanoma. Specimen: CD8+ T cells sorted from blood (inferred from file names), collected from a patient given nivolumab and ipilimumab in sequence. The chain employs TRBV28 and TRBJ2-7; D is uncertain. In DNA, the CDR3 is TGTGCCAGCAGCCCCGTCCCTAAAGAGCAGTACTTC. Protein: CASSPVPKEQYF.